Presented here are 16 T cell receptor beta chains from one specimen sequenced in a study of T-cell reconstitution after alpha-beta-depleted transplantation in children. Researchers prepared the TCRbeta library using unique molecular identifiers, the study reports. TCRdb recomputed calls from the PCR reads with MiXCR, one row per CDR3 protein. This sample has hundreds of thousands of distinct CDR3 sequences, with around 17% found just once. Sample: PBMCs, mostly from graft donor cells, taken 360 days after TCRalphabeta/CD19-depleted stem cell transplant. These receptors originate from a male patient under 18 who had a stem cell transplant for acute lymphoblastic leukemia, so the T cells may come from the graft donor.

The V gene is TRBV3-1, the J gene TRBJ1-3; TRBD1 matches at 9 bases. With 4 bases clipped from V and 7 bases from J, the junction kept 17 bases outside the gene matches. CDR1 is LGHDT, CDR2 YNNKEL, per germline (reference sequence). The CDR3 runs 18 residues. The CDR3 region is CASSPLSLDRGWRNTIYF. The CDR3 DNA is TGTGCCAGCAGCCCCCTCTCTCTTGACAGGGGGTGGAGGAACACCATATATTTT.

The table lists this clonotype with many counts. This chain connects TRBV7-2 to TRBJ2-3; no reliable D call. The germline V gene encodes CDR1 SGHTA and CDR2 FQGNSA. The CDR3 is made up of 12 amino acids. V was trimmed by 6 bases and J by 12 bases, leaving 16 bases between them. The CDR3 DNA follows: TGTGCCAGCAGTTTGGTCGCAGTTGATCAGTATTTT. Translating it yields CASSLVAVDQYF.

This clonotype was seen ten or more times. The V gene is TRBV11-2, the J gene TRBJ1-2; 7 nucleotides match TRBD1. V shed 6 bases and J 4 bases; nucleotides not matched to a gene: 11. The CDR3 contains 15 residues. Germline-derived CDR1 and CDR2 are SGHAT and FQNNGV. CDR3 region: CASRKPGQSFYGYTF. The CDR3 bases are TGTGCCAGCAGAAAACCGGGACAGTCGTTCTATGGCTACACCTTC. The complete variable domain, with remaining parts taken from reference TRBV11-2 and TRBJ1-2, reads EAGVAQSPRYKIIEKRQSVAFWCNPISGHATLYWYQQILGQGPKLLIQFQNNGVVDDSQLPKDRFSAERLKGVDSTLKIQPAKLEDSAVYLCASRKPGQSFYGYTFGSGTRLTVV.

The J gene is TRBJ2-3, the V gene TRBV13, with no clear D. Germline V gene sequence: CDR1 PRHDT, CDR2 FYEKMQ (reference sequence). The V end was cut by 3 bases, the J end by 5 bases, with 12 bases between. This CDR3 is 14 amino acids long. The CDR3 sequence is CASSFPPSQDTQYF. CDR3 coding DNA: TGTGCCAGCAGCTTCCCGCCGTCCCAAGATACGCAGTATTTT.

Many counts were recorded for this clonotype. The CDR3: CSGLAADTDTQYF. The CDR3 coding sequence is TGCAGTGGACTAGCCGCTGACACAGATACGCAGTATTTT. The chain links TRBV20-1 to TRBJ2-3; 7 nucleotides align to TRBD2. V lost 7 bases, J lost 2 bases, and 6 bases stayed unmatched. This CDR3 has 13 amino acids. The germline CDR1 and CDR2 sequences are DFQATT and SNEGSKA (reference sequence).

The rearrangement uses TRBV9 and TRBJ1-1; D is uncertain. The CDR3 is made up of 16 amino acids. Trimming shortened V by 0 bases and J by 0 bases, and 12 bases separated the two germline ends. The germline V gene encodes CDR1 SGDLS and CDR2 YYNGEE. The CDR3 spells CASSVGWSAMNTEAFF. CDR3 coding DNA: TGTGCCAGCAGCGTAGGGTGGTCCGCGATGAACACTGAAGCTTTCTTT.

The chain carries TRBV9 and TRBJ2-3; D might be TRBD2 (6 bases). This CDR3 region has 19 residues. Germline V gene lookup returns CDR1 SGDLS and CDR2 YYNGEE. The germline V and J ends were trimmed by 3 bases and 2 bases, with 25 bases remaining between them. CDR3 DNA sequence: TGTGCCAGCAGCGAATTGACCCCGGGACTCCCAGGGATCACAGATACGCAGTATTTT. It codes for CASSELTPGLPGITDTQYF.

This chain uses TRBV4-2 with TRBJ2-4; 7 nucleotides align to TRBD1. J lost 1 base, V lost 6 bases, and 3 bases had no gene match. CDR1 is LGHNA, CDR2 YNFKEQ, per germline. This CDR3 has 14 amino acids. Here the CDR3 reads CASRPTGAKNIQYF. CDR3 nucleotides: TGTGCCAGCAGACCGACAGGGGCCAAAAACATTCAGTACTTC.

CDR3 nucleotides: TGTGCCAGCAGTTGGGACACGGGCAATGAGCAGTTCTTC. Its translation: CASSWDTGNEQFF. The rearrangement uses TRBV2 and TRBJ2-1; maybe TRBD1 (6 bases). This CDR3 has 13 amino acids. Germline V gene lookup returns CDR1 SNHLY and CDR2 FYNNEI. V lost 5 bases, J lost 6 bases, and 11 bases lay in between. Complete variable domain (other parts from reference TRBV2 and TRBJ2-1): EPEVTQTPSHQVTQMGQEVILRCVPISNHLYFYWYRQILGQKVEFLVSFYNNEISEKSEIFDDQFSVERPDGSNFTLKIRSTKLEDSAMYFCASSWDTGNEQFFGPGTRLTVL.

The J gene is TRBJ2-5, the V gene TRBV5-6; D uncertain. Germline V CDR1 and CDR2: SGHDT, YYEEEE. This CDR3 comprises 14 residues. With 0 bases removed from V and 2 bases from J, the gap between germline ends came to 8 bases. This chain's CDR3 is CASSLVTPQETQYF. The CDR3 DNA reads TGTGCCAGCAGCTTGGTGACTCCACAAGAGACCCAGTACTTC.

This chain uses TRBV10-3 with TRBJ2-3, with a possible D match to TRBD2 (5 bases). The CDR3 is made up of 13 amino acids. V lost 10 bases, J lost 2 bases, and 13 bases lay in between. Germline V gives CDR1 ENHRY, CDR2 SYGVKD. This CDR3 is CATNWGDTDTQYF. In nucleotides, the CDR3 is TGTGCCACTAACTGGGGAGACACAGATACGCAGTATTTT.

The V and J genes are TRBV9 and TRBJ2-5; tentatively, D is TRBD1 (5 bases). Germline lookup yields CDR1 SGDLS and CDR2 YYNGEE. V was shortened by 4 bases and J by 0 bases, with 10 bases between the two germline ends. CDR3 length: 14 residues. CDR3: CASSPDTYQETQYF. CDR3 sequence (DNA): TGTGCCAGCAGCCCGGACACGTACCAAGAGACCCAGTACTTC.

This clonotype has just a few counts. The CDR3 region is CASSQGLAETHSYNEQFF. The CDR3 DNA reads as TGTGCCAGCAGCCAAGGACTAGCGGAAACCCACTCCTACAATGAGCAGTTCTTC. The chain recombines TRBV12-3 or TRBV12-4 with TRBJ2-1; 10 nucleotides align to TRBD2. With V trimmed by 6 bases and J by 0 bases, 11 bases remained unmatched. This CDR3 has 18 amino acids.

The V gene is TRBV5-1, the J gene TRBJ1-2; tentatively, D is TRBD1 (5 bases). The V end was cut by 0 bases, the J end by 4 bases, with 16 bases between. There are 16 residues in the CDR3. CDR1 is SGHRS, CDR2 YFSETQ, per germline. Written as DNA, the CDR3 is TGCGCCAGCAGCTTGGCCTATCCCGGGGGGAGCTATGGCTACACCTTC. Protein product: CASSLAYPGGSYGYTF.

This clonotype has ten or more counts. J is TRBJ1-2 and V is TRBV10-2, with 7 positions matching TRBD1. The CDR3 extends over 14 amino acids. Germline trimming cut 2 bases from V and 4 bases from J; bases unmatched to any gene: 4. Germline loops: CDR1 WSHSY, CDR2 SAAADI. CDR3 protein: CASSEGTALYGYTF. CDR3 in DNA: TGCGCCAGCAGTGAGGGGACAGCCCTCTATGGCTACACCTTC.

The CDR3 DNA sequence: TGCAGTGCTGCCTGGGGGCTAGCGGGAGGGCCCAGAGAGACCCAGTACTTC. This translates into CSAAWGLAGGPRETQYF. The chain combines TRBV20-1 with TRBJ2-5; 12 nucleotides align to TRBD2. The CDR3 spans 17 residues. The germline V gene has CDR1 DFQATT and CDR2 SNEGSKA (reference sequence). The V and J ends lost 5 bases and 4 bases, in that order; junction bases with no gene match: 14.